This T cell receptor beta chain was profiled in a study of T cells expressing NK-cell markers. Broader study findings: Several donors' CD3+CD56-NKG2C+ cells were dominated by the same clonotypes. In a group of several donors, dominant NKG2C+ clonotypes represented about 1.0-7.5% of CD8+ T cells.

About this clonotype: Its antigen is not known.

TCRdb re-called the 5' RACE reads and catalogs CDR3 proteins one per entry, DNA excluded. The sample holds 550,000 to 600,000 distinct CDR3 sequences. This CDR3 region has 13 residues. V and J are TRBV12-3 or TRBV12-4 and TRBJ1-2; TCRdb designates TRBD1, a call that cannot be tested without DNA. This sequence was found in a man between 18 and 29 years old in good health. The source material was blood T cells: a sorted CD56 or NKG2C T cell subset, CD4+ or CD8+ T cells, or bulk PBMC T cells (not recorded which). The CDR3: CASSRRGREGYTF.